A single sample gave rise to the 31 T cell receptor beta chains below, sequenced in a study of memory CD8 T cells in hepatitis C reinfection. The repertoire was sequenced with immunoSEQ multiplex PCR; TCRdb's copy has only in-frame clones and lacks some. The sample lists about 50,000 clones; roughly 87% were seen once. Time point indicated: late/post reinfection, 12 to 24 weeks after detection. Sorted cells were sequenced directly ex vivo without any in vitro expansion. Material for sequencing was naive CD8+ T cells sorted from blood. These TCRs come from a man aged 18-30 years with hepatitis C virus infection.

This chain links TRBV6-5 with TRBJ1-2; D remains ambiguous. The CDR3 length is 14 residues. Trimming pared 0 bases from V and 3 bases from J, leaving 8 bases between. CDR1 and CDR2 from the germline V gene are MNHEY and SVGAGI. The CDR3 spells CASSYSEGYYGYTF. CDR3 coding DNA: TGTGCCAGCAGTTACTCAGAGGGTTACTATGGCTACACCTTC.

The chain uses TRBV18 and TRBJ1-4, with a possible D match to TRBD1 (5 bases). Trimming took off 3 bases at V and 6 bases at J, with 20 bases between the two ends. The length of the CDR3 is 17 residues. The germline CDR1 and CDR2 sequences are KGHSH and LQKENI. The CDR3 reads CASSPSSSDKAYEKLFF. The CDR3 DNA follows: TGTGCCAGCTCACCGTCCTCTTCGGACAAGGCCTATGAAAAACTGTTTTTT.

The chain joins TRBV5-1 to TRBJ2-7, with TRBD1 matching over 11 bases. This CDR3 is built from 14 residues. J was trimmed by 2 bases and V by 4 bases; bases with no gene match: 2. From germline, CDR1 is SGHRS and CDR2 YFSETQ. The CDR3 bases are TGCGCCAGCAGCCCGGGACAGGGGGCCTACGAGCAGTACTTC. It yields the protein CASSPGQGAYEQYF.

This clone has a handful of counts. The chain recombines TRBV4-1 with TRBJ2-2; D unclear. CDR1 is MGHRA and CDR2 is YSYEKL in the germline V gene. Trimming removed 3 bases from V and 0 bases from J, with 2 bases in between. The CDR3 is 13 residues long. CDR3: CASSHTNTGELFF. The CDR3 nucleotides read TGCGCCAGCAGCCATACGAACACCGGGGAGCTGTTTTTT.

V and J are TRBV27 and TRBJ2-3, with D possibly being TRBD2 (5 bases). V gave up 8 bases and J gave up 0 bases, with 12 bases separating them. Looked up from germline, CDR1 is MNHEY and CDR2 is SMNVEV (reference sequence). This CDR3 spans 14 amino acids. The CDR3 region has the DNA TGTGCCAGCCGTTCACTAGTTAGCACAGATACGCAGTATTTT. Amino acid sequence: CASRSLVSTDTQYF.

This clone came up a few times. The chain recombines TRBV19 with TRBJ1-1; TRBD1 agrees at 8 bases. Germline-derived CDR1 and CDR2 are LNHDA and SQIVND (reference sequence). Losses at the gene ends were 6 bases for V and 6 bases for J; bases not matched to a gene: 6. The CDR3 extends over 13 amino acids. This CDR3 is CASSLQGVPEAFF. Here the CDR3 DNA reads TGTGCCAGTAGCCTACAGGGGGTCCCTGAAGCTTTCTTT.

The CDR3: CASSPQDRLDKNIQYF. Here the CDR3 DNA reads TGTGCCAGCAGCCCCCAGGACAGACTTGACAAAAACATTCAGTACTTC. The rearrangement links TRBV9 to TRBJ2-4; D is perhaps TRBD1 (6 bases). This CDR3 has 16 amino acids. Trimming took 4 bases from V and 3 from J, leaving 17 bases between them. Germline loops: CDR1 SGDLS, CDR2 YYNGEE.

The J gene is TRBJ1-1, the V gene TRBV29-1; D not certain. Germline V gives CDR1 SQVTM, CDR2 ANQGSEA. Trimming cost V 0 bases and J 1 base, with 6 bases left between them. CDR3 length equals 13 residues. CDR3 sequence: CSVEEAENTEAFF. In DNA, the CDR3 is TGCAGCGTTGAAGAGGCGGAGAACACTGAAGCTTTCTTT.

This rearrangement joins TRBV23-1 to TRBJ2-7; TRBD2 might be the D (5 bases). TRBV23-1 qualifies as an ORF whose function is uncertain. V was clipped by 4 bases and J by 2 bases, with 15 bases between them. CDR3 length: 15 residues. CDR3 DNA: TGCGCCAGCAGTCTTCAGGTCGGGGTAACCTACGAGCAGTACGTC. Amino acids: CASSLQVGVTYEQYV.

V usage is TRBV7-2 and J usage is TRBJ2-1, with 14 bases lining up with TRBD2. V shed 4 bases and J 7 bases; nucleotides not matched to a gene: 9. This CDR3 region has 17 residues. Germline CDR1 and CDR2: SGHTA and FQGNSA. The CDR3, as DNA: TGTGCCAGCAGCTCCCCGGGACTAGCGGGAGTCGGGAATGAGCAGTTCTTC. Amino acid sequence: CASSSPGLAGVGNEQFF.

The V call is TRBV27, the J call TRBJ1-5; maybe TRBD1 (6 bases). This CDR3 has 15 amino acids. The V and J ends lost 1 base and 2 bases respectively, with 9 bases between them. Per the germline V gene, CDR1 is MNHEY and CDR2 is SMNVEV (reference sequence). CDR3 bases: TGTGCCAGCAGTTTATGGGGGCGAGGCAATCAGCCCCAGCATTTT. It encodes CASSLWGRGNQPQHF.

The count of this clone is one. The J gene is TRBJ1-5, the V gene TRBV4-1; 7 nucleotides line up with TRBD1. J gave up 5 bases and V 4 bases, and 8 bases lay outside the gene matches. The CDR3 has 15 amino acids. Germline values: CDR1 MGHRA, CDR2 YSYEKL. CDR3 nucleotide sequence: TGCGCCAGCAGCCCCCGACAGGGATGGGATCAGCCCCAGCATTTT. This codes for CASSPRQGWDQPQHF.

This clone has more than one count but fewer than ten. The genes are TRBV6-1 and TRBJ2-1, with D maybe TRBD1 (6 bases). The ends were cut back, 6 bases at V and 7 bases at J, with 10 bases in the middle. The germline CDR1 and CDR2 sequences are MNHNS and SASEGT. The CDR3 is 12 amino acids. This CDR3 is CASSLTGNEQFF. CDR3 coding DNA: TGTGCCAGCAGCTTAACAGGGAATGAGCAGTTCTTC.

The chain links TRBV19 to TRBJ1-2; 8 nucleotides agree with TRBD1. Trimming at V came to 3 bases and at J to 6 bases, leaving 9 bases not matched to a gene. This CDR3 has 15 residues. Germline assignment: CDR1 LNHDA and CDR2 SQIVND (reference sequence). The CDR3 reads CASSIFDRGRDGYTF. As DNA, the CDR3 is TGTGCCAGTAGTATCTTCGACAGGGGACGAGATGGCTACACCTTC.

The V call is TRBV7-6, the J call TRBJ2-7; 11 nucleotides match TRBD2. CDR1 is SGHVS and CDR2 is FNYEAQ in the germline V gene. The trim removed 1 base at V and 3 bases at J, leaving 2 bases unmatched. The CDR3 is made up of 15 amino acids. CDR3 in DNA: TGTGCCAGCAGCTTAGGAACTAGCGGGGGCTACGAGCAGTACTTC. It translates to CASSLGTSGGYEQYF.

This chain connects TRBV19 to TRBJ1-5; D not certain. Per germline, CDR1 LNHDA and CDR2 SQIVND (reference sequence). The germline V and J ends were trimmed by 5 bases and 4 bases, with 6 bases remaining between them. The CDR3 has 12 amino acids. CDR3 nucleotides: TGTGCCAGTAGTCCGCGGAATCAGCCCCAGCATTTT. It specifies CASSPRNQPQHF.

The chain is built from TRBV18 and TRBJ1-2; D is undetermined. The germline V and J ends were trimmed by 4 bases and 2 bases, with 14 bases remaining between them. Germline-derived CDR1 and CDR2 are KGHSH and LQKENI. The CDR3 runs 15 residues. The CDR3: CASSRSGVLNYGYTF. The DNA for the CDR3 is TGTGCCAGCTCACGCTCCGGGGTCCTCAACTATGGCTACACCTTC.

This chain joins TRBV6-4 and TRBJ2-2; D gene uncertain. Germline values: CDR1 MRHNA, CDR2 SNTAGT. V was clipped by 3 bases and J by 5 bases, with 7 bases between them. This CDR3 has 13 amino acids. Here the CDR3 DNA reads TGTGCCAGCAGTGATCCCTTGACCGGGGAGCTGTTTTTT. Translation gives CASSDPLTGELFF.

V gene TRBV27 combines with J gene TRBJ1-5; 8 nucleotides agree with TRBD1. Germline CDR1 and CDR2: MNHEY and SMNVEV (reference sequence). With 5 bases clipped from V and 5 bases from J, the junction kept 11 bases outside the gene matches. The CDR3 is 16 amino acids. DNA for the CDR3: TGTGCCAGCAGTGCTTCGACAGGGGAGATGGATCAGCCCCAGCATTTT. It encodes CASSASTGEMDQPQHF.

For the CDR3, the DNA is TGTGCCAGCAGCTACGGGACAGGGGAGGGAAATGAGCAGTTCTTC. Amino acid sequence: CASSYGTGEGNEQFF. This chain uses TRBV7-8 with TRBJ2-1; 10 nucleotides line up with TRBD1. This CDR3 contains 15 residues. In germline, CDR1 is SGHVS, CDR2 FQNEAQ. V lost 4 bases and J lost 7; bases outside the gene matches: 7.

The rearrangement links TRBV13 to TRBJ2-2, with TRBD2 identical over 9 bases. Losses at the gene ends were 5 bases for V and 7 bases for J; bases not matched to a gene: 14. The CDR3 sequence is 17 residues long. Germline CDR1 PRHDT, CDR2 FYEKMQ (reference sequence). CDR3: CASSPFPAGGRGGELFF. CDR3 nucleotides: TGTGCCAGCAGCCCCTTTCCAGCGGGAGGACGTGGCGGGGAGCTGTTTTTT. Together with reference TRBV13 and TRBJ2-2, the CDR3 gives the full variable domain: AAGVIQSPRHLIKEKRETATLKCYPIPRHDTVYWYQQGPGQDPQFLISFYEKMQSDKGSIPDRFSAQQFSDYHSELNMSSLELGDSALYFCASSPFPAGGRGGELFFGEGSRLTVL.

The sample holds one count of this clone. The chain combines TRBV6-7 with TRBJ2-5, with 9 bases identical to TRBD1. TRBV6-7 belongs to the ORF category, with a function that is uncertain. This CDR3 has 14 residues. The trim removed 5 bases at V and 10 bases at J, leaving 11 bases unmatched. CDR3 in DNA: TGTGCCAGCAGTCGGGACAGGGAGATCGAGGTCCAGTACTTC. This encodes CASSRDREIEVQYF.

The chain has TRBV27 and TRBJ2-1, with 7 positions matching TRBD1. This CDR3 comprises 13 residues. Trimming cost V 4 bases and J 8 bases; bases outside gene matches: 5. Germline V gives CDR1 MNHEY, CDR2 SMNVEV (reference sequence). CDR3 sequence reads: CASSYTGVHEQFF. Here the CDR3 DNA reads TGTGCCAGCAGTTATACAGGGGTGCATGAGCAGTTCTTC.

The CDR3 DNA reads TGCGCCAGCAGCCAAGTAACTAGTGGGACTAGCGGGGGGACAGAAGAGACCCAGTACTTC. Encoded protein: CASSQVTSGTSGGTEETQYF. This chain links TRBV4-1 with TRBJ2-5, with 15 nucleotides matching TRBD2. The length of the CDR3 is 20 residues. Germline CDR1 and CDR2: MGHRA and YSYEKL. J was trimmed by 3 bases and V by 1 base; bases with no gene match: 12.

The chain employs TRBV9 and TRBJ2-2; 8 nucleotides align to TRBD1. CDR1 is SGDLS and CDR2 is YYNGEE in the germline V gene. Unmatched junction bases numbered 6, after V lost 3 bases and J lost 5 bases. The CDR3 loop spans 15 amino acids. CDR3 protein: CASSDPRGQTGELFF. CDR3 nucleotides: TGTGCCAGCAGCGATCCCAGGGGGCAAACCGGGGAGCTGTTTTTT. Full variable domain (remainder filled in from reference TRBV9 and TRBJ2-2): DSGVTQTPKHLITATGQRVTLRCSPRSGDLSVYWYQQSLDQGLQFLIQYYNGEERAKGNILERFSAQQFPDLHSELNLSSLELGDSALYFCASSDPRGQTGELFFGEGSRLTVL.

The chain couples TRBV27 to TRBJ2-3; D remains unclear. The CDR3 covers 13 residues. Germline lookup yields CDR1 MNHEY and CDR2 SMNVEV (reference sequence). The V and J ends lost 6 bases and 1 base respectively, with 8 bases between them. CDR3: CASSATRTDTQYF. The CDR3 DNA reads TGTGCCAGCAGCGCGACTCGCACAGATACGCAGTATTTT.

The rearrangement links TRBV21-1 to TRBJ2-7; the listed D gene, TRBD2, was not tested against the DNA. TRBV21-1 is flagged as a pseudogene. This CDR3 has 11 residues. In DNA form, the CDR3 reads TGTGCCAGCAGAGTCTACTACGAGCAGTACTTC. It translates to CASRVYYEQYF.

The chain combines TRBV27 with TRBJ2-2; no clear D gene. This CDR3 contains 13 residues. The V gene's germline CDR1 is MNHEY and CDR2 SMNVEV (reference sequence). The V end was cut by 6 bases, the J end by 5 bases, with 10 bases between. The CDR3 DNA reads TGTGCCAGCAGCCAACTTTATACCGGGGAGCTGTTTTTT. Translated: CASSQLYTGELFF.

The chain recombines TRBV6-5 with TRBJ1-1; TRBD1 matches at 9 bases. Trimming at V came to 11 bases and at J to 2 bases, leaving 9 bases not matched to a gene. The germline gives CDR1 MNHEY, CDR2 SVGAGI. This CDR3 spans 14 amino acids. CDR3 sequence: CALTGQGLNTEAFF. As DNA, the CDR3 is TGTGCCCTGACGGGACAGGGTTTAAACACTGAAGCTTTCTTT.

V is TRBV19 and J is TRBJ2-1, with 8 bases lining up with TRBD1. Germline CDR1 is LNHDA and CDR2 is SQIVND (reference sequence). V trimming: 3 bases; J trimming: 9 bases; junction bases outside the gene matches: 7. The CDR3 is made up of 14 amino acids. The DNA for the CDR3 is TGTGCCAGTAGTATGTCCCAGGGGGCCATTGAGCAGTTCTTC. Protein product: CASSMSQGAIEQFF.

The V and J genes are TRBV5-1 and TRBJ1-6; TRBD1 matches 7 bases. This CDR3 contains 15 residues. The germline V gene has CDR1 SGHRS and CDR2 YFSETQ. V shed 3 bases and J 1 base; nucleotides not matched to a gene: 1. CDR3 amino acids: CASSWTGSYNSPLHF. For the CDR3, the DNA is TGCGCCAGCAGCTGGACAGGATCCTATAATTCACCCCTCCACTTT.